This entry concerns a single TCR beta chain. Its specificity is unknown. The data were obtained in a study of T cell responses to AZD1222 COVID-19 vaccine. Trimming at V came to 0 bases and at J to 15 bases, leaving 6 bases not matched to a gene. Looked up from germline, CDR1 is LGHNA and CDR2 is YNFKEQ. The length of the CDR3 is 13 residues. Study results and limitations: Two doses of AZD1222 preceded a rise in Spike-specific TCR breadth and depth.

The table came from immunoSEQ multiplex PCR; TCRdb's copy has only in-frame clones and leaves some out. The sample lists 120,000 or so clones; around 89% were seen once. Specimen: peripheral blood, collected on day 0 of MenACWY control vaccination. V and J are TRBV4-2 and TRBJ2-1; 9 bases are a match to TRBD2. This clonotype originated in an adult in good health. The CDR3 DNA is TGTGCCAGCAGCCAAGATATGAGCGGGAGGCTGTTCTTC. Protein: CASSQDMSGRLFF.